This T cell receptor beta chain emerged from a study of T cells in tuberculosis. Whole-study findings and limits: Classification accuracy was approximately 85% (AUROC 0.7 to 0.9) with the GMM-specific repertoire.

CDR3 length equals 18 residues. With V trimmed by 2 bases and J by 2 bases, 10 bases remained unmatched. Germline V lookup: CDR1 SGHTA, CDR2 FQGTGA. Only in-frame clones appear in the TCRdb table, and some are missing; sequencing was by immunoSEQ multiplex PCR. The sample carries around 45,000 clones, 90% to 95% recorded once. Turning to this clone: What it binds is not known.

The clonotype was recovered from a donor aged 10-35 years with latent tuberculosis or without tuberculosis infection. Some clones in this sample may be carry-over from other donors' samples. The sequenced sample was PBMCs. The chain joins TRBV7-3 to TRBJ2-3, with TRBD2 matching over 10 bases. The CDR3 here is CASSLGRSGRGDTDTQYF. The CDR3 region has the DNA TGTGCCAGCAGCTTAGGCCGAAGCGGGAGGGGCGACACAGATACGCAGTATTTT.